This T cell receptor (beta chain) was identified in a study of shared clonotypes between healthy human individuals. CDR1 and CDR2 (germline): MNHNY, SVGAGI (reference sequence). V was shortened by 4 bases and J by 4 bases, with 11 bases between the two germline ends. There are 14 residues in the CDR3. There are a few counts of this clone. The repertoire was sequenced with immunoSEQ multiplex PCR; TCRdb's copy has only in-frame clones and lacks some. The sample yields around 100,000 clones, 55% to 80% seen once. This TCR was recovered from a woman aged 25-40 years in good health. The rearrangement uses TRBV6-6 and TRBJ1-3; maybe TRBD1 (6 bases). The material sequenced was memory CD8+ T cells sorted from blood. Described subset: CD45RO+ cells pooled with CCR7-negative TemRA cells. The CDR3 is CASSSTGIGNTIYF. In DNA, the CDR3 is TGTGCCAGCAGTTCCACAGGGATCGGAAACACCATATATTTT.